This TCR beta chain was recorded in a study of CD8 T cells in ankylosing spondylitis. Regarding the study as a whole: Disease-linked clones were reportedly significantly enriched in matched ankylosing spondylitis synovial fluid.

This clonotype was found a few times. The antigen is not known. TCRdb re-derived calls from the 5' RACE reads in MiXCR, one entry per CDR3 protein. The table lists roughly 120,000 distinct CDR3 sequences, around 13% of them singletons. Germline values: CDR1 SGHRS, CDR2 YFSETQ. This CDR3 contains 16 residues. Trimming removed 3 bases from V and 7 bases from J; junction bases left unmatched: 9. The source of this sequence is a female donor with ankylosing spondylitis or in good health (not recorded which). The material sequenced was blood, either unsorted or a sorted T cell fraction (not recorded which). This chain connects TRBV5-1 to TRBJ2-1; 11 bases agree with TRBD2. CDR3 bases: TGCGCCAGCAGCTGGCTACTAGCGGGAGAGGGGAATGAGCAGTTCTTC. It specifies CASSWLLAGEGNEQFF.